These 22 T cell receptor beta chains share one sample of origin, sequenced in a study of T cells in Graves' hyperthyroidism and ophthalmopathy. Template material for amplifying TCR beta CDR3 regions consisted of RNA transcripts. The study used the HTBI primer set for a first-round RT-PCR of the TCR CDR3. TCRdb fed the multiplex PCR reads into MiXCR, producing one record per CDR3 protein. The data show about 380,000 distinct CDR3 sequences, about 13% seen once. The sequenced material came from blood. Receptor source: a man younger than 40 with Graves' hyperthyroidism that later progressed to Graves' ophthalmopathy.

This clonotype was seen a handful of times. V is TRBV28 and J is TRBJ2-7; a weak D match, TRBD2 (6 bases). Germline assignment: CDR1 MDHEN and CDR2 SYDVKM. This CDR3 spans 14 amino acids. V lost 6 bases and J lost 2, with 14 bases in between. In DNA form, the CDR3 reads TGTGCCAGCAGCGCCGGGACTTCACCCTACGAGCAGTACTTC. As protein: CASSAGTSPYEQYF.

About this clonotype itself: A read error may be the cause here, since a much bigger clone is one base away. CDR3 DNA: TGCGCCAGCAGCCAAGGGGGCTATCAGCCCGAGCATTTT. As protein: CASSQGGYQPEHF. This chain links TRBV4-1 with TRBJ1-5; the D gene is possibly TRBD1 (5 bases). This CDR3 is 13 amino acids long. Germline V gene data show CDR1 as MGHRA and CDR2 as YSYEKL.

A few counts support this clonotype. The chain employs TRBV19 and TRBJ1-5; no clear D gene. The germline V gene has CDR1 LNHDA and CDR2 SQIVND (reference sequence). CDR3 length equals 14 residues. The V gene lost 5 bases and the J gene lost 3 bases, with 11 bases spanning the gap. The CDR3, as DNA: TGTGCCAGTAGTTTCGACGGCCCCAATCAGCCCCAGCATTTT. Residues: CASSFDGPNQPQHF.

There are many counts of this clonotype. J is TRBJ2-3 and V is TRBV20-1, with 8 positions matching TRBD2. The CDR3 consists of 13 residues. From germline, CDR1 is DFQATT and CDR2 SNEGSKA (reference sequence). Trimming took 6 bases from V and 1 from J; bases not matched to a gene: 3. The DNA of the CDR3 is TGCAGTGCCCGAGCGGGGGGCACAGATACGCAGTATTTT. It codes for CSARAGGTDTQYF.

This clonotype was detected a few times. The junction does not match germline at one end; this may be a read error. The V call is TRBV11-2, the J call TRBJ2-3; perhaps D is TRBD1 or TRBD2 (5 bases each). The CDR3 runs to 15 residues. The germline gives CDR1 SGHAT, CDR2 FQNNGV. CDR3 amino acids: CASSLDGVTADTQYF. CDR3 nucleotides: TGTGCCAGCAGTTTAGACGGGGTGACAGCAGATACGCAGTATTTT.

This clonotype was found a few times. The V call is TRBV4-1, the J call TRBJ2-7, with 9 positions matching TRBD1. CDR1 and CDR2 (germline): MGHRA, YSYEKL. The CDR3 runs to 16 residues. The V segment lost 0 bases and the J segment 6 bases; nucleotides outside the gene matches: 9. The CDR3 nucleotides read TGCGCCAGCAGCCAAGATTTGGGGACAGGGATCCGCGAGCAGTACTTC. Its protein is CASSQDLGTGIREQYF.

The genes are TRBV20-1 and TRBJ1-5; D gene ambiguous. In germline, CDR1 is DFQATT, CDR2 SNEGSKA (reference sequence). Deletions cut 1 base from V and 2 bases from J, with 12 bases between. There are 15 residues in the CDR3. CDR3 sequence: CSARGSLRGNQPQHF. The CDR3 bases are TGCAGTGCTAGAGGGTCCCTGAGGGGCAATCAGCCCCAGCATTTT.

This clonotype came up many times. The chain employs TRBV12-3 or TRBV12-4 and TRBJ2-7; D possibly corresponds to TRBD2 (6 bases). The CDR3 has 14 amino acids. V was clipped by 3 bases and J by 4 bases, with 13 bases between them. This CDR3 reads CASSFRDWSYEQYF. The CDR3 bases are TGTGCCAGCAGTTTCCGGGACTGGTCTTACGAGCAGTACTTC.

The rearrangement joins TRBV4-1 to TRBJ2-3; 9 bases align to TRBD2. V was clipped by 2 bases and J by 1 base; unmatched bases: 4. In germline, CDR1 is MGHRA, CDR2 YSYEKL. The CDR3 consists of 16 residues. CDR3 DNA sequence: TGCGCCAGCAGCCAACTCTCTAGCGGGGGCACAGATACGCAGTATTTT. As protein: CASSQLSSGGTDTQYF.

This sequence joins TRBV6-2 or TRBV6-3 and TRBJ2-7, with 9 bases identical to TRBD1. The V segment lost 6 bases and the J segment 0 bases; nucleotides outside the gene matches: 6. Germline CDR1 is MNHEY and CDR2 is SVGEGT. There are 15 residues in the CDR3. The CDR3 here is CASRRGTGSSYEQYF. Here the CDR3 DNA reads TGTGCCAGCAGAAGAGGGACAGGGAGCTCCTACGAGCAGTACTTC.

As DNA, the CDR3 is TGTGCCAGCAGGACTAGCGGGGGAAGGCGCGAGCAGTACTTC. Its translation is CASRTSGGRREQYF. The chain is built from TRBV19 and TRBJ2-7; 13 nucleotides align to TRBD2. V gave up 9 bases and J gave up 6 bases; unmatched junction bases: 8. CDR3 length equals 14 residues. Germline V gives CDR1 LNHDA, CDR2 SQIVND (reference sequence). Looking up the rest from reference TRBV19 and TRBJ2-7 gives the full variable domain: DGGITQSPKYLFRKEGQNVTLSCEQNLNHDAMYWYRQDPGQGLRLIYYSQIVNDFQKGDIAEGYSVSREKKESFPLTVTSAQKNPTAFYLCASRTSGGRREQYFGPGTRLTVT.

In its sample, this clonotype was seen many times. The V call is TRBV12-3 or TRBV12-4, the J call TRBJ1-1; possibly TRBD1 for D (5 bases). The CDR3 length is 12 residues. Trimming cost V 6 bases and J 6 bases, with 11 bases left between them. The CDR3 region is CASSGGAAEAFF. CDR3 DNA: TGTGCCAGCAGCGGGGGAGCGGCTGAAGCTTTCTTT.

Ten or more counts support this clonotype. The chain carries TRBV4-1 and TRBJ2-5; TRBD1 agrees at 7 bases. Losses at the gene ends were 5 bases for V and 5 bases for J; bases not matched to a gene: 17. The CDR3 extends over 17 amino acids. Germline values: CDR1 MGHRA, CDR2 YSYEKL. The CDR3 is CASSTFPGQTGQETQYF. For the CDR3, the DNA is TGCGCCAGCAGCACTTTTCCGGGACAGACCGGCCAGGAGACCCAGTACTTC.

This clonotype has at least ten counts. The V call is TRBV11-2, the J call TRBJ2-5; the match to TRBD2 covers 8 bases. The CDR3 has 17 residues. CDR1 SGHAT and CDR2 FQNNGV come from the germline V gene. V was clipped by 1 base and J by 2 bases; unmatched bases: 9. The CDR3 DNA reads as TGTGCCAGCAGCTTAGTGGGGCTAAGCGGGGGTCAAGAGACCCAGTACTTC. Protein product: CASSLVGLSGGQETQYF.

This sequence joins TRBV9 and TRBJ1-2; D might be TRBD1 (5 bases). V dropped 1 base and J dropped 6 bases, with 16 bases sitting between them. Germline V gene data show CDR1 as SGDLS and CDR2 as YYNGEE. The CDR3 is made up of 15 amino acids. The CDR3 reads CASSVLRQGEDGYTF. The CDR3 DNA is TGTGCCAGCAGCGTACTTAGGCAGGGAGAAGATGGCTACACCTTC.

There are many counts of this clonotype. V is TRBV2 and J is TRBJ1-1; D is possibly TRBD1 (6 bases). V was trimmed by 2 bases and J by 2 bases, leaving 15 bases between them. Germline-derived CDR1 and CDR2 are SNHLY and FYNNEI. This CDR3 is built from 16 residues. Written as DNA, the CDR3 is TGTGCCAGCAGTGAATCGGCAGGGGAGTATAACACTGAAGCTTTCTTT. As protein: CASSESAGEYNTEAFF.

This clonotype was seen ten or more times. The chain is built from TRBV28 and TRBJ1-6; unclear D gene. The CDR3 contains 14 residues. The germline V gene encodes CDR1 MDHEN and CDR2 SYDVKM. Between the trimmed V and J ends, which lost 6 bases and 11 bases, there was a span of 17 bases. For the CDR3, the DNA is TGTGCCAGCAGCTTTGGCCAGAGGGAGCCACCCCTCCACTTT. The encoded protein is CASSFGQREPPLHF.

This clonotype showed up many times. This chain connects TRBV28 to TRBJ1-2, with D maybe TRBD1 (6 bases). Between the trimmed V and J ends, which lost 2 bases and 4 bases, there was a span of 11 bases. CDR1 and CDR2 (germline): MDHEN, SYDVKM. The CDR3 spans 14 residues. The CDR3 region is CASSLRGWIYGYTF. CDR3 bases: TGTGCCAGCAGTTTAAGGGGGTGGATCTATGGCTACACCTTC.

The chain employs TRBV7-3 and TRBJ1-5; D may be TRBD1 (5 bases). The germline gives CDR1 SGHTA, CDR2 FQGTGA. This CDR3 has 15 residues. V dropped 0 bases and J dropped 6 bases, with 12 bases sitting between them. The CDR3: CASSLTGGVGQPQHF. Here the CDR3 DNA reads TGTGCCAGCAGCTTAACTGGGGGGGTTGGTCAGCCCCAGCATTTT.

This clonotype was seen at least ten times. V gene TRBV12-3 or TRBV12-4 combines with J gene TRBJ1-2, with D perhaps matching TRBD1 (5 bases). The CDR3 covers 14 residues. The V gene lost 3 bases and the J gene lost 2 bases, with 10 bases spanning the gap. CDR3 amino acids: CASSLNRGNYGYTF. CDR3 DNA: TGTGCCAGCAGTTTGAACCGGGGGAACTATGGCTACACCTTC.

At least ten counts were recorded for this clonotype. This sequence joins TRBV2 and TRBJ2-2; 7 bases align to TRBD1. With 8 bases clipped from V and 8 bases from J, the junction kept 5 bases outside the gene matches. Germline CDR1 is SNHLY and CDR2 is FYNNEI. The CDR3 covers 12 residues. CDR3 DNA: TGTGCCAGCTCAAGGGGGCCAGGGGAGCTGTTTTTT. Translated: CASSRGPGELFF.

This clonotype was seen more than once but under ten times. V usage is TRBV7-9 and J usage is TRBJ1-2, with unresolved D. Germline V gene lookup returns CDR1 SEHNR and CDR2 FQNEAQ (reference sequence). The CDR3 spans 14 residues. Between the trimmed V and J ends, which lost 5 bases and 10 bases, there was a span of 20 bases. The CDR3, as DNA: TGTGCCAGCAGCCAGACGGGTTCGCCTTTAGCCTACACCTTC. Encoded protein: CASSQTGSPLAYTF.